This T cell receptor beta chain was captured by sequencing in a study of blood T cell repertoires in COVID-19. V shed 2 bases and J shed 8 bases, with 7 bases lying between them. From germline, CDR1 is MNHNS and CDR2 SASEGT. The CDR3 contains 12 residues. Sequencing was performed with immunoSEQ multiplex PCR; in TCRdb, only in-frame clones are kept and a portion is missing. The table records some 140,000 clones, about 85% of them present only once. The source of this sequence is a woman aged 70-85 years with COVID-19, enrolled during active disease. The material sequenced was peripheral blood. This chain connects TRBV6-1 to TRBJ2-1; no reliable D call. CDR3 region: CASSEIEDEQFF. The CDR3 DNA follows: TGTGCCAGCAGTGAAATTGAGGATGAGCAGTTCTTC.